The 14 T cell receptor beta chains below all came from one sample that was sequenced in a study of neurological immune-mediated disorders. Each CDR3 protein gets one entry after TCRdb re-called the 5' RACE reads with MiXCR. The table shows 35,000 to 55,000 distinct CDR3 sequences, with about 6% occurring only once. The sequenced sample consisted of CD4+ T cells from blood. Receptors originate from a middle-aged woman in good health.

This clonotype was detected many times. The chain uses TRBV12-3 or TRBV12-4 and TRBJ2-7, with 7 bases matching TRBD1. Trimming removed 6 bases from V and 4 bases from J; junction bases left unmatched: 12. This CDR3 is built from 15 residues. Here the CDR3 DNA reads TGTGCCAGCAGGCCTAGGGGGCTAGAAGGGTACGAGCAGTACTTC. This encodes CASRPRGLEGYEQYF.

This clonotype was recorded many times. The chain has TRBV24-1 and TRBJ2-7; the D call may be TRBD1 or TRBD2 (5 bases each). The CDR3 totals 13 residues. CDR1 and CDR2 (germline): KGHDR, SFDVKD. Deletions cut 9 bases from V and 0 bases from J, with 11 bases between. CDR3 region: CATGTELSYEQYF. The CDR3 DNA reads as TGTGCCACCGGGACCGAACTCTCCTACGAGCAGTACTTC.

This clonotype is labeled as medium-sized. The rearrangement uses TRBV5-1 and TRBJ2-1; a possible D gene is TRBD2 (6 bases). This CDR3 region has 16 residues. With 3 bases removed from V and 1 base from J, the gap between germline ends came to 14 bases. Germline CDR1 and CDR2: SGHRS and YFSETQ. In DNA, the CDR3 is TGCGCCAGCAGCTCATTAGCGGTGCAGTCCTACAATGAGCAGTTCTTC. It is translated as CASSSLAVQSYNEQFF.

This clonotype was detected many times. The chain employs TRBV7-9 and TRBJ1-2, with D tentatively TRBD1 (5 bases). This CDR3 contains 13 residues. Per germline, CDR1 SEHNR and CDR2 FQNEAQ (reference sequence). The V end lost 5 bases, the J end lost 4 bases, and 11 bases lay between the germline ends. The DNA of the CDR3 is TGTGCCAGCAGCCATGCCGGGGGCTATGGCTACACCTTC. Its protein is CASSHAGGYGYTF. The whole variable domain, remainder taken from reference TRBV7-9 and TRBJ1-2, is DTGVSQNPRHKITKRGQNVTFRCDPISEHNRLYWYRQTLGQGPEFLTYFQNEAQLEKSRLLSDRFSAERPKGSFSTLEIQRTEQGDSAMYLCASSHAGGYGYTFGSGTRLTVV.

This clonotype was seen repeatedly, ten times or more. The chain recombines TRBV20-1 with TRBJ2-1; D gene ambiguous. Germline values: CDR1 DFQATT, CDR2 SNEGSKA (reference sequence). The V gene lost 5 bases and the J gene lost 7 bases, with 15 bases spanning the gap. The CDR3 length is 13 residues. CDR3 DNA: TGCAGTGCTGTCCTGACCCTCCTGAATGAGCAGTTCTTC. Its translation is CSAVLTLLNEQFF.

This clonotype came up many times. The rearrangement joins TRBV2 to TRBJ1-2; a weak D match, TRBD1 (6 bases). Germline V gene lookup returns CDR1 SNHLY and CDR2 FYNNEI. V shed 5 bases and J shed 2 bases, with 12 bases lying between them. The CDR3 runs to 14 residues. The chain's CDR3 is CASSRRGENYGYTF. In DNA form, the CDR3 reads TGTGCCAGCAGTCGGAGGGGGGAAAACTATGGCTACACCTTC.

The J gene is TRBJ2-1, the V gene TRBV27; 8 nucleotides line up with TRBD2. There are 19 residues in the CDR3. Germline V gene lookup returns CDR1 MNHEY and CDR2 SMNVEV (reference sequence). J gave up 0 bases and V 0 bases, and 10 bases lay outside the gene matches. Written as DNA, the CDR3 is TGTGCCAGCAGTTTATCCGTGCCTAGCGGGTTCAGCTCCTACAATGAGCAGTTCTTC. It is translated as CASSLSVPSGFSSYNEQFF.

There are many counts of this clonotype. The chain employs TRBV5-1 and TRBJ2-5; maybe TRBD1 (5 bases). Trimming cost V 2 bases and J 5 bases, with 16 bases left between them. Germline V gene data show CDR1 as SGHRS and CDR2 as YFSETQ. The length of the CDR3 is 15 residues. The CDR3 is CASSFGPGPEETQYF. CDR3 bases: TGCGCCAGCAGCTTTGGGCCAGGGCCGGAGGAGACCCAGTACTTC.

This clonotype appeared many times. The DNA for the CDR3 is TGCGCCAGCAGCCAAGTGGGCAGGAGGGCCGGGGGCTACACCTTC. This translates into CASSQVGRRAGGYTF. This rearrangement joins TRBV4-1 to TRBJ1-2; D is undetermined. The germline V and J ends were trimmed by 1 base and 8 bases, with 17 bases remaining between them. The CDR3 spans 15 residues. Germline V CDR1 and CDR2: MGHRA, YSYEKL.

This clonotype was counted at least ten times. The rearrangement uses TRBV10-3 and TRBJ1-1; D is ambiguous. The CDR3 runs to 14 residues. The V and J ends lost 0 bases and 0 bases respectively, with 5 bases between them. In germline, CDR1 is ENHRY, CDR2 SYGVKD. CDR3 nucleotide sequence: TGTGCCATCAGTGAGTCGAGTGTGAACACTGAAGCTTTCTTT. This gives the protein CAISESSVNTEAFF.

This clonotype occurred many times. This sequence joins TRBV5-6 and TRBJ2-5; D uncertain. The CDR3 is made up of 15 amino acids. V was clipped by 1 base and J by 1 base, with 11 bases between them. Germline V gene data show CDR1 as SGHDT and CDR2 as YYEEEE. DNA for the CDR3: TGTGCCAGCAGCTTGTTAGAGGCAGTCCAAGAGACCCAGTACTTC. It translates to CASSLLEAVQETQYF.

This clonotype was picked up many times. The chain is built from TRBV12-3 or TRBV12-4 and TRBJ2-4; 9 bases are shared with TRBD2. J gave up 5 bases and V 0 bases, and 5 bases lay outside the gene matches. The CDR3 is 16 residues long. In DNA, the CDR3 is TGTGCCAGCAGTTTAGCGCGGGTAGCGGGAGAAAACATTCAGTACTTC. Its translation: CASSLARVAGENIQYF.

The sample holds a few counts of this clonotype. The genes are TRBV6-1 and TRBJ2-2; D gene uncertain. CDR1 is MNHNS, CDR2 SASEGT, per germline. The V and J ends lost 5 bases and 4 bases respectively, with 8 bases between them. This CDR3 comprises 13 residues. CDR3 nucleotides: TGTGCCAGCAGTCTACGCCTCACCGGGGAGCTGTTTTTT. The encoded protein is CASSLRLTGELFF.

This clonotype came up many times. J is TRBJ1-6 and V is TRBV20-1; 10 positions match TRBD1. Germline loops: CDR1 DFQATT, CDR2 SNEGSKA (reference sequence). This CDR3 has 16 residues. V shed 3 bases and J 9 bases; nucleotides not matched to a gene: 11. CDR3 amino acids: CSASPEDRGLLSPLHF. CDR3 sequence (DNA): TGCAGTGCTAGCCCCGAAGACAGGGGGCTTCTTTCACCCCTCCACTTT.